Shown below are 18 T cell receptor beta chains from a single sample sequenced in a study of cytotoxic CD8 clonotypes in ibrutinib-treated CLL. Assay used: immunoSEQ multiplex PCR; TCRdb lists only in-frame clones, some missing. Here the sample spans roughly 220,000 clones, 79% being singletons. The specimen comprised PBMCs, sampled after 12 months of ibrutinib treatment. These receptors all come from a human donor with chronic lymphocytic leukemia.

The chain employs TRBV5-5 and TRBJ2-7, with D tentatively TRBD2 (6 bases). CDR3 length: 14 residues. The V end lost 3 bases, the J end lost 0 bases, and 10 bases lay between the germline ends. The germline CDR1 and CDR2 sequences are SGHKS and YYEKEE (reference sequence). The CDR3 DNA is TGTGCCAGCAGCTCGGACTACTTCTCCTACGAGCAGTACTTC. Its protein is CASSSDYFSYEQYF.

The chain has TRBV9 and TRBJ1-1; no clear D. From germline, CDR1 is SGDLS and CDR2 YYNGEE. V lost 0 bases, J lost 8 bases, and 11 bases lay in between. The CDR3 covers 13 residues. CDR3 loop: CASSVGVSVEAFF. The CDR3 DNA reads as TGTGCCAGCAGCGTAGGGGTAAGCGTAGAAGCTTTCTTT. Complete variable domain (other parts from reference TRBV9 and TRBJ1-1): DSGVTQTPKHLITATGQRVTLRCSPRSGDLSVYWYQQSLDQGLQFLIQYYNGEERAKGNILERFSAQQFPDLHSELNLSSLELGDSALYFCASSVGVSVEAFFGQGTRLTVV.

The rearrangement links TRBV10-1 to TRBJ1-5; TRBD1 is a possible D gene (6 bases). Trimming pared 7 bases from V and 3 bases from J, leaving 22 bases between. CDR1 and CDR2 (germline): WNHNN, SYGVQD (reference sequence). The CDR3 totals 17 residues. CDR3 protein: CASNLGTSQNPNQPQHF. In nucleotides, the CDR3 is TGCGCCAGCAACCTCGGGACAAGCCAAAACCCCAATCAGCCCCAGCATTTT.

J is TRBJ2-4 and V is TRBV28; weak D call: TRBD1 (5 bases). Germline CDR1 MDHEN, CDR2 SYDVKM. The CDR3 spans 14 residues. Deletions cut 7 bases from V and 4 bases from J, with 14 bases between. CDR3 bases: TGTGCCAGCAACCGCCGACAGCTAAAAAACATTCAGTACTTC. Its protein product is CASNRRQLKNIQYF.

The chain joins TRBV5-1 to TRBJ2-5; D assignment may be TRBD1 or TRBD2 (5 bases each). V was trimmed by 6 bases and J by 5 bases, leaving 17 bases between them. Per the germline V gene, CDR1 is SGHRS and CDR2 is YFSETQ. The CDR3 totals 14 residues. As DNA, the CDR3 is TGCGCCAGCACCCCGGGTGGGGGTGAGGAGACCCAGTACTTC. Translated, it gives CASTPGGGEETQYF. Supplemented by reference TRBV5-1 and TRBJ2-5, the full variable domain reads KAGVTQTPRYLIKTRGQQVTLSCSPISGHRSVSWYQQTPGQGLQFLFEYFSETQRNKGNFPGRFSGRQFSNSRSEMNVSTLELGDSALYLCASTPGGGEETQYFGPGTRLLVL.

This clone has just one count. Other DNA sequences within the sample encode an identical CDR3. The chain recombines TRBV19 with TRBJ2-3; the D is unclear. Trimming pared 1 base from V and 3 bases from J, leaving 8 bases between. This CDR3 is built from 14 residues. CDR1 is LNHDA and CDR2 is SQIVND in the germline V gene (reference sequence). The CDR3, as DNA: TGTGCCAGTAGTATAGGAACACGGACAGATACGCAGTATTTT. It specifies CASSIGTRTDTQYF.

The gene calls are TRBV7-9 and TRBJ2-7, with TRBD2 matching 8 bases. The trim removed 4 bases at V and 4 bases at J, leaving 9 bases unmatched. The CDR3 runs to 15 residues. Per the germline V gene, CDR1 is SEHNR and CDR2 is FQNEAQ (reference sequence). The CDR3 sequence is CASSSAGGERYEQYF. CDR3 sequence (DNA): TGTGCCAGCAGCTCTGCGGGGGGAGAAAGGTACGAGCAGTACTTC.

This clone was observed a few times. Here the CDR3 reads CASSFTSTGPTDTQYF. CDR3 coding DNA: TGTGCCTCCAGCTTTACGTCGACAGGGCCCACAGATACGCAGTATTTT. The chain couples TRBV7-9 to TRBJ2-3, with TRBD1 matching 7 bases. The CDR3 covers 16 residues. Unmatched junction bases numbered 16, after V lost 11 bases and J lost 2 bases. Germline-derived CDR1 and CDR2 are SEHNR and FQNEAQ (reference sequence).

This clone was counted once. The CDR3 DNA reads TGTGCCAGCAGTTCTGAGACCGGCATTAGCACAGATACGCAGTATTTT. Translated, it gives CASSSETGISTDTQYF. This chain connects TRBV6-6 to TRBJ2-3; no clear D gene. Trimming removed 4 bases at V and 0 bases at J, with 14 bases between. The CDR3 has 16 amino acids. The germline V gene encodes CDR1 MNHNY and CDR2 SVGAGI (reference sequence).

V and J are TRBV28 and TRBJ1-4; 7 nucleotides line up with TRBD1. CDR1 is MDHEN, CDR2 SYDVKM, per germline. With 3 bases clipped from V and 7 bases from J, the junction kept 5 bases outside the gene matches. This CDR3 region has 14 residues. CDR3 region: CASSLWQGGEKLFF. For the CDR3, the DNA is TGTGCCAGCAGTTTGTGGCAGGGGGGTGAAAAACTGTTTTTT.

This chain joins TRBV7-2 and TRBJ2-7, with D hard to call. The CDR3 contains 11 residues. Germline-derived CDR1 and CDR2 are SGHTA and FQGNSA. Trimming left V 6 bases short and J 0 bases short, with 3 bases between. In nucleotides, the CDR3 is TGTGCCAGCAGTCGCTCCTACGAGCAGTACTTC. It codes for CASSRSYEQYF.

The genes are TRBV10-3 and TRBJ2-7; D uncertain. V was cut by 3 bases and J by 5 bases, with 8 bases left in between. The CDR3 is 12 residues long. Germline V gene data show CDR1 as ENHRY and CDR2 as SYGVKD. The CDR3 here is CAISEVYNEQYF. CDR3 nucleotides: TGTGCCATCAGTGAAGTCTATAACGAGCAGTACTTC.

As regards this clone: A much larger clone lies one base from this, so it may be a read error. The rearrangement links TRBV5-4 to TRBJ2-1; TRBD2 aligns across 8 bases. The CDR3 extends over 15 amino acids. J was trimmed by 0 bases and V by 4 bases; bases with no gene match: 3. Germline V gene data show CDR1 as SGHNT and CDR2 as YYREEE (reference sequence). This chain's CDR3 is CASSISGSSYNEQFF. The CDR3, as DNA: TGTGCCAGCAGCATAAGCGGGAGCTCCTACAATGAGCAGTTCTTC.

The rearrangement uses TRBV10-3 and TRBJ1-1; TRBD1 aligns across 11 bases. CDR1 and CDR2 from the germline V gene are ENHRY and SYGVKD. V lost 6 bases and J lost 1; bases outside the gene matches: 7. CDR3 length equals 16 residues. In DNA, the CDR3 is TGTGCCATCAGCGGACAGGGGGCGCGGCCGAACACTGAAGCTTTCTTT. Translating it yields CAISGQGARPNTEAFF.

The CDR3 reads CASSFGPYQTANYGYTF. In nucleotides, the CDR3 is TGTGCCAGCAGTTTTGGGCCCTATCAGACGGCTAACTATGGCTACACCTTC. The chain is built from TRBV27 and TRBJ1-2, with unresolved D. CDR3 length equals 17 residues. V lost 3 bases, J lost 0 bases, and 17 bases lay in between. CDR1 is MNHEY, CDR2 SMNVEV, per germline (reference sequence).

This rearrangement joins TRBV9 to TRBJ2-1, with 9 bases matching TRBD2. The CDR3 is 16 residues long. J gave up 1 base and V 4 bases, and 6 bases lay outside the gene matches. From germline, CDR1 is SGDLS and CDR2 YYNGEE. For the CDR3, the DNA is TGTGCCAGCAGCTCCGCGGGAGGGTGGTCCTACAATGAGCAGTTCTTC. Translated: CASSSAGGWSYNEQFF.

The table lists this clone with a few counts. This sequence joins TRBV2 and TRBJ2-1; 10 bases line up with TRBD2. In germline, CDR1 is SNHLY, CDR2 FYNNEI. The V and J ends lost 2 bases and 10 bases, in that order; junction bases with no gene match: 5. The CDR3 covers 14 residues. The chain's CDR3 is CASSETSGDWEQFF. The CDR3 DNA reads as TGTGCCAGCAGTGAAACTAGCGGGGACTGGGAGCAGTTCTTC.

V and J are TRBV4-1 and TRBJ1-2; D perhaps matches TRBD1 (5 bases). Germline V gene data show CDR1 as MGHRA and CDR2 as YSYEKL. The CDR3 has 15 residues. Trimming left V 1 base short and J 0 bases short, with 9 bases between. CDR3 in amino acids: CASSQGVDTNYGYTF. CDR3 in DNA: TGCGCCAGCAGCCAAGGGGTGGACACTAACTATGGCTACACCTTC.